The 15 T cell receptor beta chains listed next were all sequenced from one sample in a study of blood T cell repertoires in COVID-19. The protocol was immunoSEQ multiplex PCR, while the TCRdb copy is restricted to in-frame clones and leaves out a portion. Altogether roughly 380,000 clones are present, roughly 77% being singletons, with the ten largest covering 0.85% to 1.2%. Sequencing used peripheral blood. The receptors here all came from a human donor with acute or convalescent COVID-19. The donor label of this sample is uncertain.

J is TRBJ1-1 and V is TRBV5-1; TRBD1 might be the D (6 bases). CDR3 length equals 21 residues. Germline CDR1 is SGHRS and CDR2 is YFSETQ. V shed 3 bases and J shed 5 bases, with 35 bases lying between them. The CDR3 DNA is TGCGCCAGCAGCTCGGGGGGACCCAGAGGGACACCCAGCCCAGCCGGGACTGAAGCTTTCTTT. Encoded protein: CASSSGGPRGTPSPAGTEAFF.

CDR3 coding DNA: TGTGCCAGCAGTCGGAGACCGGACACTGAAGCTTTCTTT. The encoded protein is CASSRRPDTEAFF. This chain uses TRBV6-5 with TRBJ1-1; D remains unclear. CDR3 length equals 13 residues. Trimming removed 5 bases at V and 3 bases at J, with 10 bases between. Looked up from germline, CDR1 is MNHEY and CDR2 is SVGAGI.

CDR3 protein: CSVGRGGASTDTQYF. CDR3 bases: TGCAGCGTTGGTCGAGGCGGGGCCAGCACAGATACGCAGTATTTT. This chain links TRBV29-1 with TRBJ2-3; D might be TRBD2 (6 bases). The CDR3 covers 15 residues. Germline V gene sequence: CDR1 SQVTM, CDR2 ANQGSEA. The V and J ends lost 4 bases and 0 bases respectively, with 14 bases between them.

V usage is TRBV27 and J usage is TRBJ1-4; 7 positions match TRBD1. V dropped 1 base and J dropped 1; count of bases not matched to a gene: 3. The CDR3 has 16 residues. The germline CDR1 and CDR2 sequences are MNHEY and SMNVEV (reference sequence). Written as DNA, the CDR3 is TGTGCCAGCAGTTTATGGGCAGGGGGAACTAATGAAAAACTGTTTTTT. It translates to CASSLWAGGTNEKLFF.

The V call is TRBV19, the J call TRBJ1-5; the match to TRBD1 covers 7 bases. Germline loops: CDR1 LNHDA, CDR2 SQIVND (reference sequence). The V segment lost 8 bases and the J segment 6 bases; nucleotides outside the gene matches: 7. The CDR3 covers 13 residues. DNA for the CDR3: TGTGCCAGTGCCGACAGGGCAGGTCAGCCCCAGCATTTT. Translation: CASADRAGQPQHF.

The chain combines TRBV5-6 with TRBJ1-4; D might be TRBD1 (5 bases). The V gene lost 2 bases and the J gene lost 8 bases, with 19 bases spanning the gap. The CDR3 sequence is 16 residues long. Germline V gene data show CDR1 as SGHDT and CDR2 as YYEEEE. The CDR3 DNA reads as TGTGCCAGCAGCTTATTTGGGGCCGCCAAGGTGGAAAAACTGTTTTTT. Translating gives CASSLFGAAKVEKLFF. Complete variable domain (other parts from reference TRBV5-6 and TRBJ1-4): DAGVTQSPTHLIKTRGQQVTLRCSPKSGHDTVSWYQQALGQGPQFIFQYYEEEERQRGNFPDRFSGHQFPNYSSELNVNALLLGDSALYLCASSLFGAAKVEKLFFGSGTQLSVL.

The chain carries TRBV27 and TRBJ2-1; 7 nucleotides agree with TRBD2. Unmatched junction bases numbered 12, after V lost 5 bases and J lost 2 bases. In germline, CDR1 is MNHEY, CDR2 SMNVEV (reference sequence). This CDR3 has 17 residues. The chain's CDR3 is CASSTRYGGSAYNEQFF. CDR3 nucleotide sequence: TGTGCCAGCAGTACCCGGTATGGCGGGAGTGCCTACAATGAGCAGTTCTTC.

The chain uses TRBV7-9 and TRBJ1-2; no reliable D call. Deletions cut 2 bases from V and 4 bases from J, with 8 bases between. There are 13 residues in the CDR3. Looked up from germline, CDR1 is SEHNR and CDR2 is FQNEAQ (reference sequence). The DNA for the CDR3 is TGTGCCAGCAGCTTACCTCAGGTCTATGGCTACACCTTC. Its protein is CASSLPQVYGYTF.

On this clone itself: Other DNA sequences within the sample encode an identical CDR3. The chain carries TRBV2 and TRBJ2-6, with D maybe TRBD1 (6 bases). Germline-derived CDR1 and CDR2 are SNHLY and FYNNEI. The CDR3 length is 15 residues. Deletions cut 4 bases from V and 2 bases from J, with 9 bases between. The CDR3 DNA sequence: TGTGCCAGCAGTGGAGACAGGACTGGGGCCAACGTCCTGACTTTC. Translated, it gives CASSGDRTGANVLTF. The full variable domain, its missing parts supplied by reference TRBV2 and TRBJ2-6, is EPEVTQTPSHQVTQMGQEVILRCVPISNHLYFYWYRQILGQKVEFLVSFYNNEISEKSEIFDDQFSVERPDGSNFTLKIRSTKLEDSAMYFCASSGDRTGANVLTFGAGSRLTVL.

This chain connects TRBV7-8 to TRBJ2-7; 8 bases match TRBD2. CDR1 and CDR2 (germline): SGHVS, FQNEAQ. The V segment lost 5 bases and the J segment 3 bases; nucleotides outside the gene matches: 12. The CDR3 has 16 residues. CDR3 DNA sequence: TGTGCCAGCAGCCCTGCTAGATTAGCGGGACTCTACGAGCAGTACTTC. Protein sequence: CASSPARLAGLYEQYF.

The chain recombines TRBV19 with TRBJ1-5; D remains unclear. Trimming left V 4 bases short and J 4 bases short, with 5 bases between. The CDR3 has 12 residues. Germline CDR1 LNHDA, CDR2 SQIVND (reference sequence). The CDR3 nucleotides are TGTGCCAGTAGTAGCCGGAATCAGCCCCAGCATTTT. This encodes CASSSRNQPQHF.

The chain carries TRBV4-2 and TRBJ1-3; 8 bases are shared with TRBD1. The V segment lost 1 base and the J segment 3 bases; nucleotides outside the gene matches: 2. Germline V CDR1 and CDR2: LGHNA, YNFKEQ. This CDR3 is 15 amino acids long. The CDR3 sequence: CASSQGQGRGNTIYF. DNA of the CDR3: TGTGCCAGCAGCCAAGGACAGGGGCGTGGAAACACCATATATTTT.

This clone was detected once. The J gene is TRBJ1-2, the V gene TRBV10-3; TRBD1 matches at 7 bases. From germline, CDR1 is ENHRY and CDR2 SYGVKD. J was trimmed by 2 bases and V by 6 bases; bases with no gene match: 9. The CDR3 has 15 residues. In DNA, the CDR3 is TGTGCCATCAGACCCCAGACAGGGTCGAACTATGGCTACACCTTC. Its protein is CAIRPQTGSNYGYTF.

This sequence joins TRBV7-2 and TRBJ1-1, with TRBD1 as a possible D gene (6 bases). There are 13 residues in the CDR3. Trimming stripped 1 base from V and 7 bases from J, with 10 bases between. The germline gives CDR1 SGHTA, CDR2 FQGNSA. This CDR3 is CASSLETGREAFF. CDR3 coding DNA: TGTGCCAGCAGCTTAGAAACAGGGCGTGAAGCTTTCTTT.

V is TRBV18 and J is TRBJ1-6; a possible D gene is TRBD1 (6 bases). V was trimmed by 5 bases and J by 10 bases, leaving 15 bases between them. From germline, CDR1 is KGHSH and CDR2 LQKENI. The CDR3 sequence is 14 residues long. CDR3 in amino acids: CASSAQGYGSPLHF. CDR3 coding DNA: TGTGCCAGCTCAGCTCAGGGGTACGGGTCACCCCTCCACTTT. Full variable domain (missing parts from reference TRBV18 and TRBJ1-6): NAGVMQNPRHLVRRRGQEARLRCSPMKGHSHVYWYRQLPEEGLKFMVYLQKENIIDESGMPKERFSAEFPKEGPSILRIQQVVRGDSAAYFCASSAQGYGSPLHFGNGTRLTVT.